This T cell receptor (beta chain) was retrieved from a study of blood T cell repertoires in COVID-19. Overall study context: COVID-19 samples from acute and convalescent phases originated in the United States, Italy and Spain. T cells, B-cell-depleted T cells, or PBMCs supplied cDNA or gDNA.

As originally analysed: Scientists estimated how many nucleated cells there were by amplifying reference gene primers. Using immunoSEQ multiplex PCR, the repertoire was profiled, and TCRdb retains in-frame clones only, with some absent. The V and J calls and clone size were taken over from that table, and D and trimming were inferred from the DNA. The data contain over 65,000 clones, about nine tenths of them singletons. This receptor was obtained from a human donor in a cohort sampled during active COVID-19. Material for sequencing was peripheral blood.

CDR3 protein: CASEGLAGDNEQFF. CDR3 DNA sequence: TGTGCCAGCGAAGGACTAGCGGGAGACAATGAGCAGTTCTTC. The J gene is TRBJ2-1, the V gene TRBV2; the match to TRBD2 covers 13 bases. The trim removed 8 bases at V and 5 bases at J, leaving 3 bases unmatched. Germline assignment: CDR1 SNHLY and CDR2 FYNNEI. This CDR3 spans 14 amino acids.